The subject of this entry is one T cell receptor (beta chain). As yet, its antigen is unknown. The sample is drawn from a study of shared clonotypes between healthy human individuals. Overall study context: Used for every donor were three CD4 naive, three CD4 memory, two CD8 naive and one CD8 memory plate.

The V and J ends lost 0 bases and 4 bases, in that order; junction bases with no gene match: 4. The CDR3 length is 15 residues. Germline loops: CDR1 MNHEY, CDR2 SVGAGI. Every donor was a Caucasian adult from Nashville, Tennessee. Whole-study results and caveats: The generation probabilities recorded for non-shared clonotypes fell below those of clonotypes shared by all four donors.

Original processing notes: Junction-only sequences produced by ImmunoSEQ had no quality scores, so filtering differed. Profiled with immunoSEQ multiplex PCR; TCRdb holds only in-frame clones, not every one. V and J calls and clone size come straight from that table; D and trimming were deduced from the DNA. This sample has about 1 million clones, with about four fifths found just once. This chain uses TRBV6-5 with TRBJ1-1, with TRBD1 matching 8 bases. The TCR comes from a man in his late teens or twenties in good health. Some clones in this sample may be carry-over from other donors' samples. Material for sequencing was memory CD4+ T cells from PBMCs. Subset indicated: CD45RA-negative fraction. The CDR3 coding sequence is TGTGCCAGCAGTTACTCCGGACAGGGATTCACTGAAGCTTTCTTT. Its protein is CASSYSGQGFTEAFF.